A selection of T cell receptor beta chains follows, all from one sample in a study. Via MiXCR, TCRdb re-called the 5' RACE reads, giving one row per CDR3 protein. The table records approximately 11,000 distinct CDR3 sequences, around a quarter of them present only once. The sample was Tregs sorted from a lymph node. Every receptor here comes from a female donor with breast cancer. The CDR3 runs from the conserved cysteine through the conserved F or W. D genes are given only for firm matches. Rows may omit the clone size; those that give it use once, few, many or a size class.

TRBJ2-3,medium-sized,TRBD2,TRBV30,TGTGCCTTCAACCAGCTAGCGGGCCGCACAGATACGCAGTATTTT,CAFNQLAGRTDTQYF
TRBJ1-2,.,TRBD1,TRBV30,TGTGCCTGGAGTCCCACAGGGGCTAACTGTGGATACACCTTC,CAWSPTGANCGYTF
TRBJ1-1,.,.,TRBV15,TGTGCCACCAGCAGAGATCTATTTGGACAAACCCTGGGGACTGAAGCTTTCTTT,CATSRDLFGQTLGTEAFF
TRBJ2-7,many,.,TRBV20-1,TGCAGTGCTAGAGATTTCAACTCCTACGAGCAGTACTTC,CSARDFNSYEQYF
TRBJ1-1,many,.,TRBV20-1,TGCAGTGCTAGTGTCGTTGAAGCTTTCTTT,CSASVVEAFF
TRBJ2-4,few,TRBD1,TRBV12-3/TRBV12-4,TGTGCCAGCAGTTTGACAGGGGCCAAAAACATTCAGTACTTC,CASSLTGAKNIQYF
TRBJ2-1,many,TRBD2,TRBV5-1,TGCGCCAGCAGTCTCAGCGGGACGGAATACAATGAGCAGTTCTTC,CASSLSGTEYNEQFF
TRBJ2-7,many,.,TRBV6-5,TGTGCCAGCAGTTACGCCCTAGGCGAGCAGTACTTC,CASSYALGEQYF
TRBJ2-3,medium-sized,.,TRBV20-1,TGCAGCACCAGCGGAGGAGGGGCAGATACGCAGTATTTT,CSTSGGGADTQYF
TRBJ2-1,.,.,TRBV5-6,TGTGCCAGCGGCTTGTCGACCAAGGGGTATGAGCAGTTCTTC,CASGLSTKGYEQFF
TRBJ1-2,medium-sized,TRBD1,TRBV7-9,TGTGCCAGCAGCCCTTCCTGGGACAGCGATAACTATGGCTACACCTTC,CASSPSWDSDNYGYTF
TRBJ2-1,many,.,TRBV10-2,TGCGCCAGCAGTGATTTCGCGTTGGGTGAGCAGTTCTTC,CASSDFALGEQFF
TRBJ1-4,few,.,TRBV7-9,TGTGCCAGCAGACGACTGGGACTGCCGGATGAAAAACTGTTTTTT,CASRRLGLPDEKLFF
TRBJ2-1,.,TRBD2,TRBV11-2,TGTGCCAGCAGCTTAGTGGGACTAGCGGATAACGCCTACAATGAGCAGTTCTTC,CASSLVGLADNAYNEQFF
TRBJ1-1,medium-sized,.,TRBV5-1,TGCGCCAGCAGCTTCCAGGGAGGCACTGAAGCTTTCTTT,CASSFQGGTEAFF
TRBJ1-2,.,.,TRBV20-1,TGCAGTGCTAGAGGTTTCATCAGGGATAAGAGCTACACCTTC,CSARGFIRDKSYTF
TRBJ1-2,.,.,TRBV7-9,TGTGCCAGCACCCCGTTTGAGGTCTCCGGCTACACCTTC,CASTPFEVSGYTF
TRBJ1-6,medium-sized,.,TRBV20-1,TGCAGTGCTACCTACAGTCTCCCCCTTCAGGGTTCACCCCTCCACTTT,CSATYSLPLQGSPLHF